This T cell receptor (beta chain) was found in a study of post-analysis software for immune sequencing data (dated by TCRdb to between 2015 and 2016). General notes on the study: Recorded disease courses included relapsing-remitting, secondary progressive and progressive-relapsing multiple sclerosis, with some patients lacking subtype annotation. The multiple sclerosis patient repertoires were compared with 11 previously published healthy control repertoires from donors aged about 6 to 26 years. A subset of samples was prepared in parallel using single-end sample barcoding, then pooled and co-amplified after Illumina adapter ligation. Overall study outcomes, separate from this receptor: The control group was slightly older than the multiple sclerosis patient group. Strong co-clustering of samples prepared in the same batch was shown by direct clustering with F measure, prompting a batch-effect correction. Multiple sclerosis patients had significantly lower normalized Chao1 diversity than controls, a result that suggests substantial peripheral T-cell clonal expansion. Patients showed significantly higher frequencies than controls for roughly five TRBV segments, among them TRBV5-6, TRBV5-1 and TRBV20-1.

Including the terminal cysteine and phenylalanine, the CDR3 comprises 13 residues. The entry retains the CDR3 DNA only, 39 bases that are in frame from base 1. Trimming costs V 7 bases and J 5 bases, and their ends lie 14 bases apart. As encoded in the germline V gene (reference sequence), CDR1 is MNHNY while CDR2 is SVGAGI. This clonotype was seen a few times. Its specific antigen is unknown. No base-level quality is on record; no much larger clone is a single base apart. To demonstrate the VDJtools post-analysis software, the study profiled TCR beta repertoires from the peripheral blood of 13 young patients with multiple sclerosis. Multiple sclerosis patients were children and adolescents aged roughly 6 to 16 years. Library construction relied on PCR. The run used an Illumina HiSeq 2500. To reduce PCR and sequencing biases, unique molecular identifiers were built into the TCR beta cDNA libraries. Per 1 to 10 million input T cells, approximately 500,000 cDNA molecules were obtained, such that each molecule approximated one T cell. The patient libraries were prepared and sequenced with the same protocol used for the earlier healthy control dataset. Within a given batch, samples were prepared together, multiplexed and sequenced on the same HiSeq lane. Regarding the original processing steps: Raw barcoded reads were processed with MIGEC, discarding single-read molecular identifier groups before consensus assembly and CDR3 extraction. Clonotype tables were post-analysed with VDJtools, and diversity was normalized by down-sampling all datasets to the smallest sample size. To correct batch-related cross-sample contamination, repertoire overlap clustering matched CDR3 amino acid sequences but not nucleotide sequences. The public reads were quality trimmed at Q25 with fastp and then assembled into clones with MiXCR by TCRdb, keeping productive beta chains. Duplicate CDR3 protein sequences are folded into a single record with the most common DNA and genes. The V and J calls shown here were made by TCRdb, not taken from the authors' results. The sample contains roughly 540,000 distinct CDR3 sequences, around 31% of them found a single time. Approximately 6% of the sample rests with the top ten.

The material sequenced was blood. Recombination linked TRBV6-6 to TRBJ2-5; D gene: possibly TRBD2, on 5 matching bases. The origin of this receptor is a girl aged 2 to 17 with multiple sclerosis. This receptor has the CDR3 CASIKEGGETQYF. The nucleotide sequence is TGTGCCAGCATCAAAGAGGGTGGCGAGACCCAGTACTTC.